This is a list of T cell receptor beta chains from one sample in a study of Graves' ophthalmopathy and Graves' hyperthyroidism. TCRdb fed the multiplex PCR reads into MiXCR, producing one record per CDR3 protein. This table holds about 1.2 million distinct CDR3 sequences, 35% to 40% found once. The sample was peripheral blood or thyroid tissue (not recorded which). The receptors originated from an adult man with Graves' hyperthyroidism. CDR3s include the opening cysteine and the closing phenylalanine or tryptophan. D genes are given only for firm matches. Part of the rows lack a size; the others show once, few, many or a class for expanded clones.

D: TRBD1; size: many; V: TRBV5-1; J: TRBJ2-7; CDR3: CASSLRTGSAEQYF; DNA: TGCGCCAGCAGCTTGAGGACAGGGTCCGCCGAGCAGTACTTC
D: TRBD2; size: NA; V: TRBV6-1; J: TRBJ2-5; CDR3: CASRTQGLALQETQYF; DNA: TGTGCCAGCAGGACCCAGGGACTAGCCCTCCAAGAGACCCAGTACTTC
D: NA; size: many; V: TRBV14; J: TRBJ1-1; CDR3: CASSQETDNTEAFF; DNA: TGTGCCAGCAGCCAAGAAACAGATAACACTGAAGCTTTCTTT
D: TRBD1; size: NA; V: TRBV29-1; J: TRBJ2-7; CDR3: CSVAVGQGAYEQYF; DNA: TGCAGCGTTGCGGTGGGACAGGGCGCCTACGAGCAGTACTTC
D: TRBD2; size: few; V: TRBV20-1; J: TRBJ2-5; CDR3: CSASNHAGTSGSPGETQYF; DNA: TGCAGTGCTAGCAACCATGCCGGGACTAGCGGCTCCCCGGGGGAGACCCAGTACTTC
D: NA; size: many; V: TRBV20-1; J: TRBJ2-7; CDR3: CSARMAGSAYEQYF; DNA: TGCAGTGCTAGAATGGCAGGGAGTGCCTACGAGCAGTACTTC
D: NA; size: many; V: TRBV11-2; J: TRBJ2-7; CDR3: CASSLVVDGSSYEQYF; DNA: TGTGCCAGCAGCTTAGTCGTGGACGGTAGCTCCTACGAGCAGTACTTC
D: NA; size: few; V: TRBV10-3; J: TRBJ1-2; CDR3: CATNGGGTRSYGYTF; DNA: TGTGCCACCAACGGGGGAGGGACTAGATCCTATGGCTACACCTTC
D: TRBD2; size: few; V: TRBV4-3; J: TRBJ2-7; CDR3: CASSPGFRNSGRGGQYF; DNA: TGCGCCAGCAGCCCCGGGTTTCGGAATAGCGGGCGCGGCGGGCAGTACTTC
D: NA; size: many; V: TRBV13; J: TRBJ2-7; CDR3: CASTREGFEQYF; DNA: TGTGCCAGCACCCGAGAAGGTTTCGAGCAGTACTTC
D: NA; size: NA; V: TRBV25-1; J: TRBJ2-6; CDR3: CASKGTPPSGANVLTF; DNA: TGTGCCAGCAAAGGGACCCCCCCCTCTGGGGCCAACGTCCTGACTTTC
D: NA; size: NA; V: TRBV20-1; J: TRBJ2-7; CDR3: CSASSPPYEQYF; DNA: TGCAGTGCTAGTTCACCCCCCTACGAGCAGTACTTC
D: NA; size: NA; V: TRBV9; J: TRBJ2-5; CDR3: CASSVGGPEAQYF; DNA: TGTGCCAGCAGCGTTGGGGGGCCGGAGGCCCAGTACTTC
D: NA; size: few; V: TRBV7-9; J: TRBJ2-6; CDR3: CASTGLGANVLTF; DNA: TGTGCCAGCACTGGGCTTGGGGCCAACGTCCTGACTTTC
D: NA; size: NA; V: TRBV2; J: TRBJ1-1; CDR3: CASTKAGRTATEAFF; DNA: TGTGCCAGCACAAAAGCAGGGAGGACTGCCACTGAAGCTTTCTTT
D: NA; size: many; V: TRBV19; J: TRBJ1-1; CDR3: CASSIPGLENTEAFF; DNA: TGTGCCAGTAGTATTCCGGGGTTAGAGAACACTGAAGCTTTCTTT
D: NA; size: many; V: TRBV15; J: TRBJ1-6; CDR3: CATSRGNSPLHF; DNA: TGTGCCACCAGCAGGGGTAATTCACCCCTCCACTTT
D: NA; size: NA; V: TRBV10-3; J: TRBJ1-2; CDR3: CAISGDNYGYTF; DNA: TGTGCCATCAGTGGGGACAACTACGGCTACACCTTC
D: NA; size: NA; V: TRBV6-2/TRBV6-3; J: TRBJ2-2; CDR3: CAISGQINTGELFF; DNA: TGTGCCATCTCCGGACAGATAAACACCGGGGAGCTGTTTTTT
D: NA; size: many; V: TRBV25-1; J: TRBJ2-2; CDR3: CASLGEEGRELFF; DNA: TGTGCCTCCCTTGGGGAAGAGGGCAGGGAGCTGTTTTTT
D: NA; size: few; V: TRBV10-3; J: TRBJ2-5; CDR3: CASSTRTEQETQYF; DNA: TGTGCCAGCAGTACCAGGACGGAGCAAGAGACCCAGTACTTC
D: NA; size: many; V: TRBV7-9; J: TRBJ1-2; CDR3: CASSLAILERRNYGYTF; DNA: TGTGCCAGCAGCTTAGCGATTTTGGAGAGACGGAACTATGGCTACACCTTC
D: TRBD1; size: many; V: TRBV11-2; J: TRBJ1-2; CDR3: CASRRDRGFGYTF; DNA: TGTGCCAGCAGGAGGGACAGGGGGTTTGGCTACACCTTC
D: NA; size: many; V: TRBV25-1; J: TRBJ2-2; CDR3: CASSRSPNTGELFF; DNA: TGTGCCAGCAGTAGGAGTCCGAACACCGGGGAGCTGTTTTTT
D: NA; size: many; V: TRBV19; J: TRBJ2-2; CDR3: CASSTRDISLVEELFF; DNA: TGTGCCAGTAGTACGAGGGACATTTCCCTAGTGGAGGAGCTGTTTTTT
D: NA; size: many; V: TRBV29-1; J: TRBJ2-7; CDR3: CSVNGLDRGSYEQYF; DNA: TGCAGCGTGAACGGTCTGGACAGAGGCTCCTACGAGCAGTACTTC
D: TRBD1; size: few; V: TRBV4-1; J: TRBJ1-5; CDR3: CASSPRGVYQPQHF; DNA: TGCGCCAGCAGCCCCAGGGGGGTTTATCAGCCCCAGCATTTT
D: TRBD1; size: few; V: TRBV29-1; J: TRBJ1-4; CDR3: CSVRTGNEKLFF; DNA: TGCAGCGTTCGGACAGGGAATGAAAAACTGTTTTTT
D: TRBD1; size: NA; V: TRBV9; J: TRBJ1-1; CDR3: CASRKGGQMNTEAFF; DNA: TGTGCCAGCAGGAAGGGGGGACAGATGAACACTGAAGCTTTCTTT
D: NA; size: NA; V: TRBV12-5; J: TRBJ1-5; CDR3: CASGLPPPGLVGNQPQHF; DNA: TGTGCTAGTGGGTTGCCCCCGCCGGGACTCGTCGGCAATCAGCCCCAGCATTTT
D: TRBD2; size: many; V: TRBV10-3; J: TRBJ2-5; CDR3: CATRLAGGPGETQYF; DNA: TGTGCCACGAGGCTAGCGGGGGGGCCCGGGGAGACCCAGTACTTC
D: NA; size: many; V: TRBV20-1; J: TRBJ1-6; CDR3: CSARPAIGNNSPLHF; DNA: TGCAGTGCTAGACCTGCTATCGGAAATAATTCACCCCTCCACTTT
D: TRBD1; size: NA; V: TRBV29-1; J: TRBJ1-5; CDR3: CSVGTGGRQPQHF; DNA: TGCAGCGTTGGGACAGGGGGTCGTCAGCCCCAGCATTTT
D: NA; size: many; V: TRBV9; J: TRBJ1-6; CDR3: CASSVGQGRAPLHF; DNA: TGTGCCAGCAGCGTGGGGCAGGGCCGCGCACCCCTCCACTTT
D: NA; size: few; V: TRBV10-1; J: TRBJ2-7; CDR3: CARGARGGVVPYF; DNA: TGCGCCAGAGGTGCCCGTGGGGGAGTCGTTCCGTACTTC
D: NA; size: many; V: TRBV7-9; J: TRBJ1-5; CDR3: CASSLGSGNQPQHF; DNA: TGTGCCAGCAGCTTAGGCAGTGGCAATCAGCCCCAGCATTTT
D: NA; size: many; V: TRBV6-5; J: TRBJ2-5; CDR3: CASRNRVIQETQYF; DNA: TGTGCCAGCAGAAACAGGGTAATTCAAGAGACCCAGTACTTC
D: TRBD1; size: NA; V: TRBV10-3; J: TRBJ1-2; CDR3: CAIRRQGSTSGYTF; DNA: TGTGCCATCAGGAGACAGGGATCGACTTCCGGCTACACCTTC
D: NA; size: NA; V: TRBV6-5; J: TRBJ2-5; CDR3: CASSYGVTQETQYF; DNA: TGTGCCAGCAGTTATGGGGTGACCCAAGAGACCCAGTACTTC
D: NA; size: many; V: TRBV14; J: TRBJ1-6; CDR3: CASSQELRPTSPLHF; DNA: TGTGCCAGCAGCCAAGAACTTCGGCCTACTTCACCCCTCCACTTT
D: TRBD1; size: NA; V: TRBV7-2; J: TRBJ2-6; CDR3: CASSLKTGVPGANVLTF; DNA: TGTGCCAGCAGCTTAAAGACAGGGGTCCCTGGGGCCAACGTCCTGACTTTC
D: NA; size: NA; V: TRBV4-3; J: TRBJ1-1; CDR3: CASSQSPHPTGRRTEAFF; DNA: TGCGCCAGCAGCCAATCCCCTCACCCGACAGGACGCAGAACTGAAGCTTTCTTT
D: TRBD1; size: NA; V: TRBV7-8; J: TRBJ1-2; CDR3: CASRSGTGGNYGYTF; DNA: TGTGCCAGCAGGTCTGGGACAGGGGGTAACTATGGCTACACCTTC
D: NA; size: many; V: TRBV5-1; J: TRBJ1-2; CDR3: CASSTMTGHYGYTF; DNA: TGCGCCAGCAGCACCATGACAGGACACTATGGCTACACCTTC